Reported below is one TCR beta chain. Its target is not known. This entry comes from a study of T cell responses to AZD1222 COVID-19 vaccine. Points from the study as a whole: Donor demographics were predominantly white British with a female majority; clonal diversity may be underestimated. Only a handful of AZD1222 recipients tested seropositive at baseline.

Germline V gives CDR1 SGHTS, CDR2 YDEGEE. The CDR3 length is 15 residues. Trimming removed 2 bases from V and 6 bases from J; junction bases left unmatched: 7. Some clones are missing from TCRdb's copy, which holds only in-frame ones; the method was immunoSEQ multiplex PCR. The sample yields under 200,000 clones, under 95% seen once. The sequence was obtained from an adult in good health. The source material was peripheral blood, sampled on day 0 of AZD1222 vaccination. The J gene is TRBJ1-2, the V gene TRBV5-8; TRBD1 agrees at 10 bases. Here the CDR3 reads CASSFGDRGFDGYTF. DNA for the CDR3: TGTGCCAGCAGCTTTGGGGACAGGGGCTTCGATGGCTACACCTTC.